This TCR beta chain was sequenced during a study of somatic mutations in cytotoxic T cells in rheumatoid arthritis. Study information: It was right after diagnosis, before any treatment, that patient blood (approximately 30 ml EDTA) was drawn. Nearly 100% purity was obtained when some V beta antibody-stained T-cell populations were flow-sorted; these included V beta1+ cells sequenced for TCRB. Regarding the study as a whole: Rheumatoid arthritis patients showed slight TRBV07 underrepresentation, and this was not adjusted for multiple comparisons.

Concerning this clone: Its antigen is not identified.

The CDR3 spans 16 residues. V trimming: 4 bases; J trimming: 4 bases; junction bases outside the gene matches: 9. From germline, CDR1 is MNHEY and CDR2 SMNVEV (reference sequence). As processed by the authors: Matching between patient CD8+ clones larger than 1% and published virus-specific TCRB sequences was rare. Assay: immunoSEQ multiplex PCR; the TCRdb copy retains only in-frame clones and omits some. V, J and clone size are those of that table, while D and trimming were read from the DNA. Of several thousand clones in the sample, more than 75% were seen once. The sample taken for sequencing was CD8+ T cells sorted from blood. The chain couples TRBV27 to TRBJ2-3; TRBD1 matches 9 bases. This TCR came from an adult with rheumatoid arthritis. CDR3 coding DNA: TGTGCCAGCAGTTCCCGGGACAGGGACGTTCCAGATACGCAGTATTTT. Translated: CASSSRDRDVPDTQYF.